This T cell receptor beta chain came from a study of T cell responses to AZD1222 COVID-19 vaccine. Overall study findings and caveats: CD4 TCRs covered the whole spike, strongest at regions 160-218 and 743-854. Recipients of AZD1222 seropositive at baseline numbered only 6 or 7. Repertoire sampling occurred only after the peak T cell response.

Assay used: immunoSEQ multiplex PCR; TCRdb lists only in-frame clones, some missing. The sample includes some 140,000 clones, approximately 90% of them seen just once. As for this clone: Antigen specificity is unknown.

V lost 7 bases to trimming and J lost 2 bases, with 18 bases between them. Germline V lookup: CDR1 SGHDT, CDR2 YYEEEE. CDR3 length: 15 residues. The sequenced sample was peripheral blood, obtained on day 0 of AZD1222 vaccination. This sequence was found in an adult in good health. The rearrangement joins TRBV5-6 to TRBJ2-5; a weak D match, TRBD1 (6 bases). The CDR3 is CASVLSGQPQETQYF. The CDR3 nucleotides are TGTGCCAGCGTATTGTCCGGACAGCCTCAAGAGACCCAGTACTTC.